One sample yielded the 29 T cell receptor beta chains listed below, sequenced in a study of vaccination and CD4 T cells after COVID-19. These receptors have no identified antigens. Described treatment: approximately nine-day PBMC culture with coronavirus spike peptide pools or control peptides (ViraFEST assay). One should note that the unexposed donor's CD4+ T cells were collected before the COVID-19 pandemic (2011-2018). With the Oncomine TCR Beta short-read assay, DNA from cultured CD4+ T cells was sequenced. Once CD4+ T cells had been cultured, genomic DNA was extracted from them. TCRdb reprocessed the PCR reads via MiXCR and lists one record per CDR3 protein. The sample lists roughly 10,000 distinct CDR3 sequences; around 37% were seen once. Specimen: CD4+ T cells from blood, cultured in vitro. These receptors came from a human donor in good health.

This clonotype is judged medium-sized. V gene TRBV7-2 combines with J gene TRBJ1-3; D is possibly TRBD1 (5 bases). CDR1 and CDR2 from the germline V gene are SGHTA and FQGNSA. V lost 3 bases, J lost 9 bases, and 9 bases lay in between. The CDR3 runs to 12 residues. CDR3 sequence (DNA): TGTGCCAGCAGCTTTCAGGGTAGCACCATATATTTT. Its translation: CASSFQGSTIYF.

The gene calls are TRBV7-2 and TRBJ2-7; D remains ambiguous. The CDR3 sequence is 15 residues long. The germline CDR1 and CDR2 sequences are SGHTA and FQGNSA. Trimming took 6 bases from V and 3 from J, leaving 18 bases between them. CDR3 amino acids: CASRADPLLVYEQYF. The CDR3 nucleotides read TGTGCCAGCAGAGCCGACCCCCTTTTAGTCTACGAGCAGTACTTC.

The genes are TRBV18 and TRBJ1-2, with 7 bases matching TRBD1. Germline CDR1 and CDR2: KGHSH and LQKENI. Trimming at V came to 6 bases and at J to 4 bases, leaving 8 bases not matched to a gene. CDR3 length: 14 residues. In DNA, the CDR3 is TGTGCCAGCTCGTTCGACCGGGACAGCTATGGCTACACCTTC. It is translated as CASSFDRDSYGYTF.

The chain combines TRBV4-2 with TRBJ1-2, with D maybe TRBD1 (5 bases). Germline CDR1 reads LGHNA; CDR2 reads YNFKEQ. The CDR3 totals 16 residues. Deletions cut 1 base from V and 7 bases from J, with 19 bases between. The CDR3 spells CASSQGGQGKAGGYTF. In DNA form, the CDR3 reads TGTGCCAGCAGCCAAGGTGGTCAGGGAAAAGCCGGTGGCTACACCTTC.

By share, this clonotype ranks as medium-sized. For the CDR3, the DNA is TGTGCCAGCAGTAGATACAGGACGGAGGATGGCTACACCTTC. Encoded protein: CASSRYRTEDGYTF. V is TRBV27 and J is TRBJ1-2; weak D call: TRBD1 (5 bases). The CDR3 covers 14 residues. Germline lookup yields CDR1 MNHEY and CDR2 SMNVEV (reference sequence). With 5 bases removed from V and 6 bases from J, the gap between germline ends came to 16 bases.

The CDR3 coding sequence is TGTGCCAGCAGCGTAGTTGCAGGTTACTCCTACGAGCAGTACTTC. It translates to CASSVVAGYSYEQYF. The rearrangement uses TRBV9 and TRBJ2-7; no firm D call. CDR1 and CDR2 from the germline V gene are SGDLS and YYNGEE. V was cut by 0 bases and J by 0 bases, with 10 bases left in between. This CDR3 region has 15 residues.

There are a few counts of this clonotype. The V and J genes are TRBV14 and TRBJ2-5; D unresolved. Trimming stripped 3 bases from V and 5 bases from J, with 4 bases between. Germline CDR1 and CDR2: SGHDN and FVKESK. The CDR3 covers 11 residues. For the CDR3, the DNA is TGTGCCAGCAGCCAGATTGAGACCCAGTACTTC. Translation: CASSQIETQYF.

This clonotype was recorded a few times. V usage is TRBV27 and J usage is TRBJ2-1; possible D gene TRBD2, 5 bases. V shed 8 bases and J shed 4 bases, with 15 bases lying between them. Germline V gene data show CDR1 as MNHEY and CDR2 as SMNVEV (reference sequence). This CDR3 is built from 14 residues. CDR3 protein: CASRYSGPYNEQFF. The CDR3 nucleotides are TGTGCCAGCCGGTACAGCGGACCTTACAATGAGCAGTTCTTC.

This clonotype was counted a few times. V is TRBV20-1 and J is TRBJ2-3; D uncertain. Germline values: CDR1 DFQATT, CDR2 SNEGSKA (reference sequence). V lost 0 bases and J 2 bases, leaving 9 bases between the germline ends. The CDR3 covers 14 residues. CDR3 amino acids: CSAREVPYTDTQYF. CDR3 coding DNA: TGCAGTGCTAGAGAAGTCCCGTACACAGATACGCAGTATTTT.

This chain joins TRBV5-1 and TRBJ1-5; 8 bases agree with TRBD1. There are 14 residues in the CDR3. Germline assignment: CDR1 SGHRS and CDR2 YFSETQ. J lost 4 bases, V lost 4 bases, and 4 bases had no gene match. The CDR3 coding sequence is TGCGCCAGCAGCATGACAGGGGTGAATCAGCCCCAGCATTTT. This translates into CASSMTGVNQPQHF.

The genes are TRBV7-2 and TRBJ2-3, with 7 bases fitting TRBD2. This CDR3 is built from 18 residues. Germline CDR1 is SGHTA and CDR2 is FQGNSA. V trimming: 3 bases; J trimming: 5 bases; junction bases outside the gene matches: 17. The CDR3 nucleotides are TGTGCCAGCAGCTTGGGGAACCGACTAGCAGGAGGGCAAGATACGCAGTATTTT. Its protein is CASSLGNRLAGGQDTQYF.

In this sample, this clonotype turned up a few times. The chain joins TRBV7-9 to TRBJ2-7; 8 positions match TRBD2. V shed 2 bases and J 4 bases; nucleotides not matched to a gene: 10. The CDR3 covers 16 residues. The V gene's germline CDR1 is SEHNR and CDR2 FQNEAQ (reference sequence). CDR3 DNA sequence: TGTGCCAGCAGCTTATCCGGCGGGGGGCTCGGTTACGAGCAGTACTTC. Its translation is CASSLSGGGLGYEQYF.

A few counts support this clonotype. The CDR3 is CASTTTGIGGDTQYF. The CDR3 coding sequence is TGTGCCAGCACCACCACTGGGATAGGTGGAGATACGCAGTATTTT. The chain has TRBV27 and TRBJ2-3; the D is unclear. This CDR3 is built from 15 residues. V lost 7 bases, J lost 5 bases, and 19 bases lay in between. Germline V gene sequence: CDR1 MNHEY, CDR2 SMNVEV (reference sequence).

This clonotype showed up just a few times. CDR3 sequence: CASSAPRDRVPPNYGYTF. The CDR3 DNA sequence: TGTGCCAGTAGTGCCCCCAGGGACAGAGTACCTCCTAACTATGGCTACACCTTC. V is TRBV19 and J is TRBJ1-2; TRBD1 agrees at 7 bases. The trim removed 5 bases at V and 0 bases at J, leaving 15 bases unmatched. The CDR3 is 18 amino acids. Per the germline V gene, CDR1 is LNHDA and CDR2 is SQIVND (reference sequence).

V and J are TRBV5-1 and TRBJ2-5; D is unclear. The CDR3 covers 14 residues. V gave up 4 bases and J gave up 0 bases, with 10 bases separating them. Germline CDR1 SGHRS, CDR2 YFSETQ. The CDR3 DNA sequence: TGCGCCAGCAGCACCTTCACGAACCAAGAGACCCAGTACTTC. Amino acids: CASSTFTNQETQYF.

V and J are TRBV5-5 and TRBJ1-5; possibly TRBD1 for D (6 bases). This CDR3 has 16 amino acids. CDR1 SGHKS and CDR2 YYEKEE come from the germline V gene (reference sequence). With 4 bases removed from V and 1 base from J, the gap between germline ends came to 15 bases. CDR3 region: CASSPSGGHSNQPQHF. The CDR3 bases are TGTGCCAGCAGCCCTAGTGGGGGGCACAGCAATCAGCCCCAGCATTTT.

This clonotype was seen only a few times. The chain links TRBV7-9 to TRBJ2-3; weak D call: TRBD1 (5 bases). The length of the CDR3 is 12 residues. Germline V gene lookup returns CDR1 SEHNR and CDR2 FQNEAQ (reference sequence). The germline V and J ends were trimmed by 5 bases and 6 bases, with 9 bases remaining between them. The CDR3 protein is CASSLKGDTQYF. Here the CDR3 DNA reads TGTGCCAGCAGCCTGAAGGGGGATACGCAGTATTTT.

The chain recombines TRBV3-1 with TRBJ2-5; TRBD2 matches at 9 bases. The CDR3 totals 15 residues. Looked up from germline, CDR1 is LGHDT and CDR2 is YNNKEL (reference sequence). V shed 7 bases and J 6 bases; nucleotides not matched to a gene: 12. For the CDR3, the DNA is TGTGCCAGCACCGGGGCTCTAGCGGGAATAAAGACCCAGTACTTC. Protein product: CASTGALAGIKTQYF.

This chain uses TRBV12-3 or TRBV12-4 with TRBJ1-1; 8 nucleotides align to TRBD1. This CDR3 has 15 residues. The J segment lost 6 bases and the V segment lost 2 bases, leaving 8 bases of the junction unmatched. The CDR3 reads CASSLSRSGGPEAFF. CDR3 DNA: TGTGCCAGCAGTTTAAGTCGGTCAGGGGGCCCTGAAGCTTTCTTT.

This clonotype has a handful of counts. The chain couples TRBV7-2 to TRBJ2-5; no clear D. V lost 1 base to trimming and J lost 1 base, with 10 bases between them. The germline CDR1 and CDR2 sequences are SGHTA and FQGNSA. The CDR3 consists of 15 residues. CDR3 nucleotide sequence: TGTGCCAGCAGCTTAGACTCAGACTTCCAAGAGACCCAGTACTTC. As protein: CASSLDSDFQETQYF.

For the CDR3, the DNA is TGTGCCAGCAGTGAACAAAGCAACACAGATACGCAGTATTTT. Translated: CASSEQSNTDTQYF. The V and J genes are TRBV25-1 and TRBJ2-3, with D hard to call. Germline V gene data show CDR1 as MGHDK and CDR2 as SYGVNS. V was cut by 2 bases and J by 2 bases, with 8 bases left in between. This CDR3 contains 14 residues.

The chain recombines TRBV3-1 with TRBJ2-1; 10 bases agree with TRBD2. From germline, CDR1 is LGHDT and CDR2 YNNKEL (reference sequence). The CDR3 contains 14 residues. V was clipped by 5 bases and J by 7 bases; unmatched bases: 5. In DNA form, the CDR3 reads TGTGCCAGCAGCTATAGCGGGAGGAGGAATGAGCAGTTCTTC. Translating it yields CASSYSGRRNEQFF.

This clonotype came up a few times. The rearrangement joins TRBV4-2 to TRBJ2-7; D call uncertain. V gave up 1 base and J gave up 2 bases, with 12 bases separating them. The CDR3 contains 15 residues. The V gene's germline CDR1 is LGHNA and CDR2 YNFKEQ. CDR3 loop: CASSQGSITPYEQYF. Here the CDR3 DNA reads TGTGCCAGCAGCCAAGGATCAATTACCCCCTACGAGCAGTACTTC.

The V gene is TRBV6-2 or TRBV6-3, the J gene TRBJ2-3; D unresolved. CDR3 length: 13 amino acids. Trimming took 5 bases from V and 5 from J, leaving 11 bases between them. Germline CDR1 MNHEY, CDR2 SVGEGT. CDR3 bases: TGTGCCAGCAGTCCGTGGACGGGAGATACGCAGTATTTT. It is translated as CASSPWTGDTQYF.

Here the CDR3 reads CASSILGGSPLHF. CDR3 DNA sequence: TGTGCCAGTAGTATTCTGGGGGGATCACCCCTCCACTTT. This chain uses TRBV19 with TRBJ1-6; perhaps TRBD1 as D (5 bases). Looked up from germline, CDR1 is LNHDA and CDR2 is SQIVND (reference sequence). This CDR3 region has 13 residues. The V gene lost 3 bases and the J gene lost 10 bases, with 10 bases spanning the gap.

This clonotype has only a few counts. In nucleotides, the CDR3 is TGTGCCAGTAGTATTGGGGGGGTACTGAACACTGAAGCTTTCTTT. Translated: CASSIGGVLNTEAFF. The chain recombines TRBV19 with TRBJ1-1, with a weak D call TRBD1 (5 bases). Germline V lookup: CDR1 LNHDA, CDR2 SQIVND (reference sequence). Trimming shortened V by 3 bases and J by 0 bases, and 11 bases separated the two germline ends. This CDR3 comprises 15 residues. The variable domain in full, with the rest retrieved from reference TRBV19 and TRBJ1-1, is DGGITQSPKYLFRKEGQNVTLSCEQNLNHDAMYWYRQDPGQGLRLIYYSQIVNDFQKGDIAEGYSVSREKKESFPLTVTSAQKNPTAFYLCASSIGGVLNTEAFFGQGTRLTVV.

The chain combines TRBV4-3 with TRBJ2-5; no clear D. V dropped 4 bases and J dropped 1 base, with 10 bases sitting between them. The germline V gene encodes CDR1 LGHNA and CDR2 YSLEER. The CDR3 loop spans 14 amino acids. This CDR3 is CASSPRSGQETQYF. CDR3 bases: TGCGCCAGCAGCCCCCGGAGTGGCCAAGAGACCCAGTACTTC.

The chain uses TRBV10-3 and TRBJ2-7; either TRBD1 or TRBD2 may fit D (5 bases each). Germline values: CDR1 ENHRY, CDR2 SYGVKD. The CDR3 has 15 amino acids. V was cut by 0 bases and J by 4 bases, with 13 bases left in between. CDR3 coding DNA: TGTGCCATCAGTGAGTCGAAGGGCAGGGAGTACGAGCAGTACTTC. This codes for CAISESKGREYEQYF.

The gene calls are TRBV7-2 and TRBJ1-5, with 10 bases fitting TRBD1. The CDR3 length is 14 residues. The V segment lost 1 base and the J segment 7 bases; nucleotides outside the gene matches: 1. CDR1 is SGHTA and CDR2 is FQGNSA in the germline V gene. CDR3 DNA: TGTGCCAGCAGCTTAGGACAGGGGGCACAGCCCCAGCATTTT. Translation: CASSLGQGAQPQHF. Full variable domain (outside the CDR3, taken from reference TRBV7-2 and TRBJ1-5): GAGVSQSPSNKVTEKGKDVELRCDPISGHTALYWYRQSLGQGLEFLIYFQGNSAPDKSGLPSDRFSAERTGGSVSTLTIQRTQQEDSAVYLCASSLGQGAQPQHFGDGTRLSIL.